This T cell receptor (beta chain) came from a study of CD8+CD57+ T cells in acquired aplastic anemia. Overall study: Sorted cells (CD4+ and CD8+) yielded DNA amounts that averaged approximately 3 ug. The study, taken as a whole, reports: The study identified more than 25 CD8+ CDR3 sequences shared by patients and controls. Significance was not reached for CD8+ Simpson's diversity between patients and controls.

Concerning this clonotype: Its antigen is unidentified.

Researchers used genomic DNA as the template to profile TCR beta VDJ and CDR3. Each CDR3 protein gets one entry after TCRdb re-called the reads with MiXCR. The table records 200,000 or so distinct CDR3 sequences, over 60% of them present only once. Germline trimming cut 6 bases from V and 1 base from J; bases unmatched to any gene: 12. There are 17 residues in the CDR3. Germline V gene sequence: CDR1 SNHLY, CDR2 FYNNEI. This chain links TRBV2 with TRBJ1-5, with TRBD1 identical over 7 bases. This receptor was identified in a human donor with severe aplastic anemia or a healthy control (not recorded which). The specimen was sorted CD4+, CD8+, or CD8+CD57+ T cells (not recorded which) from PBMCs. In nucleotides, the CDR3 is TGTGCCAGCAGCCAAGGGGGGGCAGGGGGAAGCAATCAGCCCCAGCATTTT. It codes for CASSQGGAGGSNQPQHF.